A selection of T cell receptor beta chains follows, all from one sample in a study of blood T cells in healthy people across ages. TCRdb reprocessed the 5' RACE reads with MiXCR, giving one entry per CDR3 protein. The sample has 1.6 million or so distinct CDR3 sequences, around 35% seen once. Sequences were obtained from blood. The receptors shown here come from a woman younger than 45 in good health. CDR3s include the opening cysteine and the closing phenylalanine or tryptophan. D genes are given only for firm matches. Rows may omit the clone size; those that give it use once, few, many or a size class.

v_gene	abundance	j_gene	d_gene	CDR3nt	CDR3aa
TRBV30	.	TRBJ1-5	.	TGTGCCTGGGGGGAGGGGAAAAGCAATCAGCCCCAGCATTTT	CAWGEGKSNQPQHF
TRBV7-6	.	TRBJ2-1	.	TGTGCCAGCAGCCCTTCGGGGCTAGCCAGCCGTGATGAGCAGTTCTTC	CASSPSGLASRDEQFF
TRBV29-1	.	TRBJ2-3	TRBD2	TGCAGCGTTTCTATGACTAGCGGGAGTGGAGATACGCAGTATTTT	CSVSMTSGSGDTQYF
TRBV7-6	few	TRBJ2-1	TRBD2	TGTGCCAGCAGCGATCGACTAGCGGGAGCTGATGAGCAGTTCTTC	CASSDRLAGADEQFF
TRBV7-2	.	TRBJ2-7	TRBD2	TGTGCCACCAAACTAGCGGGGGTACAGTACTTC	CATKLAGVQYF
TRBV2	.	TRBJ2-3	.	TGTGCCAGCAGTGAATCCCCCGGACTAACCTCCACAGATACGCAGTATTTT	CASSESPGLTSTDTQYF
TRBV18	many	TRBJ2-1	.	TGTGCCAGCAGCCCCCAGGGAGATGAGCAGTTCTTC	CASSPQGDEQFF
TRBV28	.	TRBJ1-1	.	TGTGCCAGCAGTTCACCGGGACAAAAGAACACTGAAGCTTTCTTT	CASSSPGQKNTEAFF
TRBV3-1	few	TRBJ2-7	.	TGTGCCAGCAGCCAAGATATAAGGGAGCAGTACTTC	CASSQDIREQYF
TRBV5-1	few	TRBJ2-1	TRBD2	TGCGCCAGCAGCTTGGACCAGCGGGGCTCATACAATGAGCAGTTCTTC	CASSLDQRGSYNEQFF
TRBV6-6	.	TRBJ2-5	TRBD2	TGTGCCAGCAGTTCCTTAGCGGGAGCCCAAGACCAGTACTTC	CASSSLAGAQDQYF
TRBV20-1	few	TRBJ1-5	TRBD1	TGCAGTGCTAGAGTCGCGACAGGGGGACAGCCCCAGCATTTT	CSARVATGGQPQHF
TRBV27	few	TRBJ2-1	.	TGTGCCAGCAGTTTCGAGGGGCACTCCTACAATGAGCAGTTCTTC	CASSFEGHSYNEQFF
TRBV3-1	.	TRBJ1-2	.	TGTGCCGGCAGCCAGGGATATTCTAACTATGGCTACACCTTC	CAGSQGYSNYGYTF
TRBV20-1	.	TRBJ2-1	.	TGCAGTGCTCCGACGGGACGGTGGCCTGAGCAGTTCTTC	CSAPTGRWPEQFF
TRBV5-6	.	TRBJ2-2	.	TGTGCCAGCAGCTTGGGTCCAGGGGACACCGGGGAGCTGTTTTTT	CASSLGPGDTGELFF
TRBV24-1	few	TRBJ2-6	TRBD1	TGTGCCACCAGTGATTTCCGGCAGGGGGCGGCTGGGGCCAACGTCCTGACTTTC	CATSDFRQGAAGANVLTF
TRBV7-9	.	TRBJ2-1	TRBD2	TGTGCCAGCAGCTTTTCGGGAGGGAGTAGCAATGAGCAGTTCTTC	CASSFSGGSSNEQFF
TRBV18	.	TRBJ1-2	TRBD1	TGTGCCAGCTCAATAGAGGGGGCGCACGGCTACACCTTC	CASSIEGAHGYTF
TRBV5-1	.	TRBJ2-3	TRBD2	TGCGCCAGCAGCTTTCTGGCGGGGGGAATGGCAGATACGCAGTATTTT	CASSFLAGGMADTQYF
TRBV11-2	.	TRBJ1-2	.	TGTGCCAGCAGCTTAGGGGGGACTCTTGCTAACTATGGCTACACCTTC	CASSLGGTLANYGYTF
TRBV7-9	many	TRBJ2-3	TRBD2	TGTGCCAGCAGCTCTGGTGGTAGCGGGGGTGTAGATACGCAGTATTTT	CASSSGGSGGVDTQYF
TRBV6-2/TRBV6-3	.	TRBJ2-7	TRBD2	TGTGCCAGCAGTTACTCGAGTGGGAGAGCGGGAGGGCCCAAGCAGTACTTC	CASSYSSGRAGGPKQYF
TRBV5-1	few	TRBJ2-5	.	TGCGCCAGCAGCTTGGGGTTCTTGGAGACCCAGTACTTC	CASSLGFLETQYF
TRBV7-9	.	TRBJ1-1	.	TGTGCCAGCAGCGACGTAACGGGCACTGAAGCTTTCTTT	CASSDVTGTEAFF
TRBV6-5	few	TRBJ2-1	.	TGTGCCAGCAGTTACTCCCTAGGGGAAGTCTACAATGAGCAGTTCTTC	CASSYSLGEVYNEQFF
TRBV12-3/TRBV12-4	few	TRBJ1-6	.	TGTGCCAGCAGTCCCGGGACCCGGAATTCACCCCTCCACTTT	CASSPGTRNSPLHF
TRBV7-9	few	TRBJ2-7	.	TGTGCCAGCAATGGGGGGCAGATCCCCTACGAGCAGTACTTC	CASNGGQIPYEQYF
TRBV20-1	.	TRBJ2-5	.	TGCAGTGCTAGAGATGTAAACCTCCAAGAGACCCAGTACTTC	CSARDVNLQETQYF
TRBV29-1	few	TRBJ2-5	TRBD2	TGCAGCGTAGAGGGGACTAGCGGGGAGACCCAGTACTTC	CSVEGTSGETQYF
TRBV7-2	.	TRBJ2-1	TRBD2	TGTGCCAGCAGCGAGGGACTAGCGGGAGGGCCTGAGCAGTTCTTC	CASSEGLAGGPEQFF
TRBV18	.	TRBJ1-2	TRBD1	TGTGCCAGCTCACCGCGGAGCGGGGACAGGGACGGCTACACCTTC	CASSPRSGDRDGYTF
TRBV6-6	.	TRBJ2-2	.	TGTGCCAGCAGTTTGGCAGTACAGAACACCGGGGAGCTGTTTTTT	CASSLAVQNTGELFF
TRBV19	few	TRBJ2-7	TRBD1	TGTGCCAGTAGTATAGCAGGGGGCGTCTACGAGCAGTACTTC	CASSIAGGVYEQYF
TRBV6-8	.	TRBJ1-1	.	TGTGCCGGCATCGAAGCCGGAATGAACACTGAAGCTTTCTTT	CAGIEAGMNTEAFF
TRBV5-1	.	TRBJ2-7	.	TGCGCCAGCAGCCCGGGACACTGCTACGAGCAGTACTTC	CASSPGHCYEQYF
TRBV9	.	TRBJ2-5	TRBD2	TGTGCCGGCAGCTCGACTAGCGGGGTTGAGACCCAGTACTTC	CAGSSTSGVETQYF
TRBV4-2	once	TRBJ1-3	.	TGTGCCAGCAGCCAAGACCCGGTAATGAGTGGAAACACCATATATTTT	CASSQDPVMSGNTIYF
TRBV10-3	few	TRBJ2-7	.	TGTGCCATCAGTGAATCCGACAGAAACGACTACGAGCAGTACTTC	CAISESDRNDYEQYF
TRBV12-3/TRBV12-4	.	TRBJ1-2	TRBD1	TGTGCCACCCTGAACCCGGGACAGGGGTATGGCTACACCTTC	CATLNPGQGYGYTF
TRBV3-1	few	TRBJ2-4	.	TGTGCCAGCAGCCAAGCGGGAGCGCTCAAAAACATTCAGTACTTC	CASSQAGALKNIQYF
TRBV20-1	.	TRBJ2-3	.	TGCAGTGCTGGGGCGCAGGGGACAGATACGCAGTATTTT	CSAGAQGTDTQYF
TRBV20-1	.	TRBJ1-1	.	TGCAGTGCCCGCAAGGGGCAGGCAAACACTGAAGCTTTCTTT	CSARKGQANTEAFF
TRBV1	.	TRBJ2-1	.	TGCACCAGCAGCCAAAATAAAGCGGCGTGTGGGAATGAGCAGTTCTTC	CTSSQNKAACGNEQFF
TRBV6-6	few	TRBJ2-7	TRBD1	TGTGCCAGCAGTTACTCGGACAGGGGGGACTACGAGCAGTACTTC	CASSYSDRGDYEQYF
TRBV9	few	TRBJ2-7	TRBD2	TGTGCCAGCAGCCCCCCTAGCGGGAGTACCTACGAGCAGTACTTC	CASSPPSGSTYEQYF
TRBV12-3/TRBV12-4	few	TRBJ2-7	TRBD2	TGTGCCAGCAGTTTCGGGACTACTACCTACGAGCAGTACTTC	CASSFGTTTYEQYF
TRBV18	few	TRBJ2-7	.	TGTGCCAGCTCCGGGTTCGGAACTACAGGGTTGAAAGAGCAGTACTTC	CASSGFGTTGLKEQYF